This T cell receptor beta chain appears in the sequencing data of a study of CD8 T cells in Susac syndrome. RNA in amounts of about 0.45 to 1 ug was reverse transcribed with random hexamers. MiXCR was run by TCRdb on the immunoSEQ multiplex PCR reads, yielding one entry per CDR3 protein. The sample carries hundreds of thousands of distinct CDR3 sequences, just under 95% recorded once. Material for sequencing was CD4+ T cells from PBMCs. This clonotype was obtained from a human donor with multiple sclerosis.

The CDR3 spells CSAATSGGVDEQFF. Written as DNA, the CDR3 is TGCAGCGCCGCAACTAGCGGGGGAGTCGATGAGCAGTTCTTC. The rearrangement joins TRBV29-1 to TRBJ2-1; 11 bases are a match to TRBD2. This CDR3 spans 14 amino acids. CDR1 and CDR2 from the germline V gene are SQVTM and ANQGSEA. V shed 7 bases, J shed 8 bases, and the junction held 10 bases outside the gene matches.